This T cell receptor (beta chain) was identified in a study of T cells in Graves' hyperthyroidism and ophthalmopathy. Overall study results and limits: A model of 13 V-J pairs discriminated ophthalmopathy from stable hyperthyroidism.

If no ophthalmopathy progression occurred within 18 months, Graves' hyperthyroidism was stable. Newly diagnosed patients aged 18 to 65 had hyperthyroidism of under 2 months' duration. Diagnoses used clinical symptoms, serum thyroxine and TRAb, thyroid ultrasound and orbital computed tomography. Concerning this clonotype itself: What it binds is unknown.

Amplified regions were TCR beta CDR3 sequences from RNA transcripts. HTBI primers drove first-round RT-PCR of the TCR CDR3. One entry per CDR3 protein results from TCRdb running MiXCR on the multiplex PCR reads. The table has about 560,000 distinct CDR3 sequences, 14% seen once. The sequence was obtained from a woman aged 40 to 50 with Graves' hyperthyroidism. Sequencing input: blood.

CDR3 sequence: CASSLYRTANQPQHF. The DNA for the CDR3 is TGTGCCAGCAGTTTATATCGGACAGCCAATCAGCCCCAGCATTTT. The chain uses TRBV28 and TRBJ1-5; D might be TRBD1 (6 bases). V lost 1 base to trimming and J lost 3 bases, with 10 bases between them. Germline loops: CDR1 MDHEN, CDR2 SYDVKM. The CDR3 is 15 residues long. The entire variable domain, with the rest obtained from reference TRBV28 and TRBJ1-5, is as follows: DVKVTQSSRYLVKRTGEKVFLECVQDMDHENMFWYRQDPGLGLRLIYFSYDVKMKEKGDIPEGYSVSREKKERFSLILESASTNQTSMYLCASSLYRTANQPQHFGDGTRLSIL.